This TCR beta chain was recovered during a study of blood T cell repertoires in COVID-19. About the study: Spain, Italy and the United States supplied samples that represented acute and convalescent COVID-19.

Trimming left V 2 bases short and J 1 base short, with 9 bases between. Looked up from germline, CDR1 is SGHRS and CDR2 is YFSETQ. The CDR3 consists of 14 residues. Assay used: immunoSEQ multiplex PCR; TCRdb lists only in-frame clones, some missing. The sample lists 270,000 or so clones, about 90% occurring once. The sample taken for sequencing was peripheral blood. This receptor was identified in a woman in her 30s with COVID-19, enrolled during active disease. This sequence joins TRBV5-1 and TRBJ1-1; no clear D. CDR3 in amino acids: CASSFSPENTEAFF. The CDR3 bases are TGCGCCAGCAGCTTTTCGCCAGAGAACACTGAAGCTTTCTTT.